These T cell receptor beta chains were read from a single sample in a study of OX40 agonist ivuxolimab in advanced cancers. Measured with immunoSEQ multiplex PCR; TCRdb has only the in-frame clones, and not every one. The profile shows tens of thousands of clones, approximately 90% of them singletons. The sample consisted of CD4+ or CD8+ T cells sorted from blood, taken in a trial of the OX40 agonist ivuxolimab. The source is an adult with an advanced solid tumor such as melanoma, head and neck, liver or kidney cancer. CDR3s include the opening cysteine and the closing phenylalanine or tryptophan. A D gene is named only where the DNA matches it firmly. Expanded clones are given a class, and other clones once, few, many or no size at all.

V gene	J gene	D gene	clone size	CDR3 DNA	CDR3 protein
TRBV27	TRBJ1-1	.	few	TGTGCCAGCGGGGTGGACAGAAAGAACACTGAAGCTTTCTTT	CASGVDRKNTEAFF
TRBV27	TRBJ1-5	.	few	TGTGCCAGCAGTTTCCTGGGGGACAATCAGCCCCAGCATTTT	CASSFLGDNQPQHF
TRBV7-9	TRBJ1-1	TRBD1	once	TGTGCCAGTATCACAGGGGCCCCGAACACTGAAGCTTTCTTT	CASITGAPNTEAFF
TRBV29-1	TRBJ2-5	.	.	TGCAGCGTTGCGGTAACAGGGCTTGGAGAGACCCAGTACTTC	CSVAVTGLGETQYF
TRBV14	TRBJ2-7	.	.	TGTGCCACCGCCACCCCGAGACAGGTCTCCTACGAGCAGTACTTC	CATATPRQVSYEQYF
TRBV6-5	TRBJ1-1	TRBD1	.	TGTGCCAGCAGTTACGGGGAGGGACAGGGCGGAACTTTCTTT	CASSYGEGQGGTFF
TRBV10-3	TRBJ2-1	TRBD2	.	TGTGCCATCAGTGAGTCACCCTCGGGACTAGCGGGGTACAATGAGCAGTTCTTC	CAISESPSGLAGYNEQFF
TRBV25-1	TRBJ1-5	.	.	TGTGCCAGCAGTGAATTTAGGTCCAATCAGCCCCAGCATTTT	CASSEFRSNQPQHF
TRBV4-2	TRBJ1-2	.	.	TGTGCCAGCAGTATCATCACAGGGAACTATGGCTACACCTTC	CASSIITGNYGYTF
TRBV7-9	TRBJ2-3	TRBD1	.	TGTGCCAGCAGGTACAGGGGGCTTGAGACAGATACGCAGTATTTT	CASRYRGLETDTQYF
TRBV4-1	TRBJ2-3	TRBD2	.	TGCGCCAGCAGCCAAGGGGCGGGGGGGTTGTCAGATACGCAGTATTTT	CASSQGAGGLSDTQYF
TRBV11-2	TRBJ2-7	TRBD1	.	TGTGCCAGCAGCCCCCAGGACAGGGGTATGGGGGGGGGCTACTACGAGCAGTACTTC	CASSPQDRGMGGGYYEQYF
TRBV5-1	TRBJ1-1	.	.	TGCGCCAGCAGCTCCGTGGACGGACTGAACACTGAAGCTTTCTTT	CASSSVDGLNTEAFF
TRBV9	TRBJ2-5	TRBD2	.	TGTGCCAGCAGCGTAGTGGGGACTAGCGGGGAAGAGACCCAGTACTTC	CASSVVGTSGEETQYF
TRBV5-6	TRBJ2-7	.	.	TGTGCCAGCAGCTTGGCAGCAGGCGAGCAGTACTTC	CASSLAAGEQYF
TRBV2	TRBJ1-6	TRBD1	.	TGTGCCAGCTTACCAACAGGGGGAACCGATTCACCCCTCCACTTT	CASLPTGGTDSPLHF
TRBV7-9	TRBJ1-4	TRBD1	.	TGTGCCAGCAGCTCTCTCGGACAGGGTGGAAATGAAAAACTGTTTTTT	CASSSLGQGGNEKLFF
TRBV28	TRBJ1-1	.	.	TGTGCCAGTACCACAGGTCCCACTGAAGCTTTCTTT	CASTTGPTEAFF
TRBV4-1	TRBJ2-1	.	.	TGCGCCAGCAGCCAAGTTGGCTACAATGAGCAGTTCTTC	CASSQVGYNEQFF
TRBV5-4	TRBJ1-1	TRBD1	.	TGTGCCAGCAGCTCGGGACAGGGAATGAACACTGAAGCTTTCTTT	CASSSGQGMNTEAFF
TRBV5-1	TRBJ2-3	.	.	TGCGCCAGCAGCTTAGTTGAGGTGATGACAGATACGCAGTATTTT	CASSLVEVMTDTQYF
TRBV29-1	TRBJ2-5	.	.	TGCAGCGTTGAAGAACTAGGTTCAGAGACCCAGTACTTC	CSVEELGSETQYF
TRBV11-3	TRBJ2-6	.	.	TGTGCCAGCATGAGAAGAGGGACTGGGGCCAACGTCCTGACTTTC	CASMRRGTGANVLTF
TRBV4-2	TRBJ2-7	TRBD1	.	TGTGCCAGCAGCCAAGGTAGGGACAGGGTTTACGAGCAGTACTTC	CASSQGRDRVYEQYF
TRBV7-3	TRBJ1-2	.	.	TGTGCCAGCAGCTCCGATACAGGGTCTGGAGGCTACACCTTC	CASSSDTGSGGYTF